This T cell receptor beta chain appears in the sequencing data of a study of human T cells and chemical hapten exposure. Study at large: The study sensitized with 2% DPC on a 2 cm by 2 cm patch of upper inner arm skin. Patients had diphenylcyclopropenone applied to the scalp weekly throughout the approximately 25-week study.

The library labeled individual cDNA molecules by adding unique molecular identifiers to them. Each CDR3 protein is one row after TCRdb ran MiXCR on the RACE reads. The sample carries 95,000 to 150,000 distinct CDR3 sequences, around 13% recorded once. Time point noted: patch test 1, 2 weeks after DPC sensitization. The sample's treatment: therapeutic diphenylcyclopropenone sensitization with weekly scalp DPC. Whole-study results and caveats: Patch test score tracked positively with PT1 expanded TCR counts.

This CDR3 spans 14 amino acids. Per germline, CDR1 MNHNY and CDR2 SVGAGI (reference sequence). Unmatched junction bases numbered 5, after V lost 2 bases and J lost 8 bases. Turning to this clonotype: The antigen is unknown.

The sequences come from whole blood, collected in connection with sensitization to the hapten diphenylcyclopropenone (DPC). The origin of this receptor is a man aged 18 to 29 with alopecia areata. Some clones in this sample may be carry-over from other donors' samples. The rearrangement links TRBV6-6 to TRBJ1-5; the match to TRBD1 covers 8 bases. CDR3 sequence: CASSYRDRSKPQHF. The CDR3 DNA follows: TGTGCCAGCAGTTACCGGGACAGGAGTAAGCCCCAGCATTTT.